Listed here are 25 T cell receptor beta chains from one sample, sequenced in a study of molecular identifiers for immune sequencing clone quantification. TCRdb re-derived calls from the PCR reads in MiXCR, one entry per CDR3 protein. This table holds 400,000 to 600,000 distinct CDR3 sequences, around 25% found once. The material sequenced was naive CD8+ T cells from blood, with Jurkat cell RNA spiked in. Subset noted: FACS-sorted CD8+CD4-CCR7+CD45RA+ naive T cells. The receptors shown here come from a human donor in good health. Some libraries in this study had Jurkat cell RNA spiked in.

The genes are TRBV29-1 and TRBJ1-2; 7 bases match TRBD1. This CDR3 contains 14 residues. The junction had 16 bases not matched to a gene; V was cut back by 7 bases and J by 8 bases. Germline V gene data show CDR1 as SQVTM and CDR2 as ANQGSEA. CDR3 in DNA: TGCAGCGGAAAAACAGGGGAAATTGGGCACGGCTACACCTTC. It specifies CSGKTGEIGHGYTF. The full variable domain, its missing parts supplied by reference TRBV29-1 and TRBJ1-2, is SAVISQKPSRDICQRGTSLTIQCQVDSQVTMMFWYRQQPGQSLTLIATANQGSEATYESGFVIDKFPISRPNLTFSTLTVSNMSPEDSSIYLCSGKTGEIGHGYTFGSGTRLTVV.

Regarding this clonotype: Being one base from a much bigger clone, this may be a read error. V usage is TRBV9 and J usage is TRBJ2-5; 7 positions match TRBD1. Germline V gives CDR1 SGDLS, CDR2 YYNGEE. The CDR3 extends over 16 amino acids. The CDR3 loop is CAISVPSAGGLETQYF. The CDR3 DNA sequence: TGTGCCATCAGCGTACCGTCGGCAGGGGGTTTAGAGACCCAGTACTTC.

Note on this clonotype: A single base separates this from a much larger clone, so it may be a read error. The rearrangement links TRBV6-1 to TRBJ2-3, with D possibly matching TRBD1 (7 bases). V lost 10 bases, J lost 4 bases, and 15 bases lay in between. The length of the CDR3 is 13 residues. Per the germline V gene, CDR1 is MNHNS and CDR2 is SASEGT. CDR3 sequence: CANQGGEPDTQYF. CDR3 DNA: TGTGCCAACCAGGGGGGAGAGCCAGATACGCAGTATTTT.

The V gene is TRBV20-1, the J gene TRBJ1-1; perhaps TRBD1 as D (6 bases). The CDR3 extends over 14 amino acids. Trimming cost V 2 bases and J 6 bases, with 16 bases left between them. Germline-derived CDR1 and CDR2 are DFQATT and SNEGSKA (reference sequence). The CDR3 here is CSARWDTGVPEAFF. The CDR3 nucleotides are TGCAGTGCTAGATGGGACACGGGGGTTCCTGAAGCTTTCTTT.

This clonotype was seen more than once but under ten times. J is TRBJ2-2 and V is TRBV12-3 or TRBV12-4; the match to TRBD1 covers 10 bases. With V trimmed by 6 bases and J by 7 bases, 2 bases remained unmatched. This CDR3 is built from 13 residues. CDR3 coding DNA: TGTGCCAGCAGAGGGACAGGGGTCGGGGAGCTGTTTTTT. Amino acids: CASRGTGVGELFF.

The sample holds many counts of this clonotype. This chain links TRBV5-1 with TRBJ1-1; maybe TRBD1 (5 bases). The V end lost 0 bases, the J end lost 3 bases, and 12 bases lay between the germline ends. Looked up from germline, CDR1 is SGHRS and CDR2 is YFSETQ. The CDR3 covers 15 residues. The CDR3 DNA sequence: TGCGCCAGCAGCTTGGTTTTCGACAGTGACACTGAAGCTTTCTTT. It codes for CASSLVFDSDTEAFF.

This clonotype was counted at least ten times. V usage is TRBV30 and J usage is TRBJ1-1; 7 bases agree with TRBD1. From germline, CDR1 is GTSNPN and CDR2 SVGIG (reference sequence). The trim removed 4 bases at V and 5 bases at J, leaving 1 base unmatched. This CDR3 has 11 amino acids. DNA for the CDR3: TGTGCCTGGATCAGGGGGACTGAAGCTTTCTTT. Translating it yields CAWIRGTEAFF.

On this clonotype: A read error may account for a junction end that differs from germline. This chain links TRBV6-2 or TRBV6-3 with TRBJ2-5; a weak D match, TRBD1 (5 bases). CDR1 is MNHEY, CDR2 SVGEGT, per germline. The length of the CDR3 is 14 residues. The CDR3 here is CAGSPGARSETQYF. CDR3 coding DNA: TGTGCCGGCAGCCCTGGGGCTAGATCAGAGACCCAGTACTTC.

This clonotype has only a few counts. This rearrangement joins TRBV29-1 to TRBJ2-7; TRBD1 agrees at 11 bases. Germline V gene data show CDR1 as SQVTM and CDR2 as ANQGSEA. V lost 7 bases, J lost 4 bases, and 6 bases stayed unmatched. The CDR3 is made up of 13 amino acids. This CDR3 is CSAGQGARYEQYF. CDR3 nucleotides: TGCAGCGCCGGACAGGGGGCTAGATACGAGCAGTACTTC.

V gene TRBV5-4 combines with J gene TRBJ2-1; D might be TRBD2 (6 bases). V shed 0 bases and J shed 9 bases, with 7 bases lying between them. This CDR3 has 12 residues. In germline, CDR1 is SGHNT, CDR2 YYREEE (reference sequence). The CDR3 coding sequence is TGTGCCAGCAGCTTGGAGGGAGGTGAGCAGTTCTTC. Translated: CASSLEGGEQFF.

In nucleotides, the CDR3 is TGTGCCAGCAGCGGGGGGAGTGGGTCCTACAATGAGCAGTTCTTC. It is translated as CASSGGSGSYNEQFF. This chain joins TRBV9 and TRBJ2-1; perhaps D is TRBD1 or TRBD2 (5 bases each). The CDR3 extends over 15 amino acids. Per the germline V gene, CDR1 is SGDLS and CDR2 is YYNGEE. The V end was cut by 3 bases, the J end by 1 base, with 11 bases between.

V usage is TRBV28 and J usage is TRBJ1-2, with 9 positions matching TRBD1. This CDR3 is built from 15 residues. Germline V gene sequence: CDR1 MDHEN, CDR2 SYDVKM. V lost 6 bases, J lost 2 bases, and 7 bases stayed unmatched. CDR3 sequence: CASSPSGQGNYGYTF. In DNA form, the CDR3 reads TGTGCCAGCAGCCCATCTGGACAGGGGAACTATGGCTACACCTTC.

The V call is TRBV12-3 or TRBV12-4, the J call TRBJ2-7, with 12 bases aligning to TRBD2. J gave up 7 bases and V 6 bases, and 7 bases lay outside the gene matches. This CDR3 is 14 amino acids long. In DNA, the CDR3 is TGTGCCAGCAGCACGACTAGCGGGGGACCGGAGCAGTACTTC. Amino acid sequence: CASSTTSGGPEQYF.

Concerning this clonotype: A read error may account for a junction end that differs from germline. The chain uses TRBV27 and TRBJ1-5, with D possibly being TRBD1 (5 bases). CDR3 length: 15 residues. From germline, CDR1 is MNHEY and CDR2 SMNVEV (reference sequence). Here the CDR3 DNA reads TGTGCCGGCAGTCTGCTGGGGGATAGCAATCAGCCCCAGCATTTT. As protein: CAGSLLGDSNQPQHF.

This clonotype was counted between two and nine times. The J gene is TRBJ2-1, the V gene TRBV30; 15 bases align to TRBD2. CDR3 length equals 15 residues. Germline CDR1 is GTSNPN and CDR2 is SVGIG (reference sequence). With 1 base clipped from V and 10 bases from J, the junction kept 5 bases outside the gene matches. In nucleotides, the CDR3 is TGTGCCTGGAGTGCGGGACTAGCGGGAGGCCAGGAGCAGTTCTTC. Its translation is CAWSAGLAGGQEQFF.

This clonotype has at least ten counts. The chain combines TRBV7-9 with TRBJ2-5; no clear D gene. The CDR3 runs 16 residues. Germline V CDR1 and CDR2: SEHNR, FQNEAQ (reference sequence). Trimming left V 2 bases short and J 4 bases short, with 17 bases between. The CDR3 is CASSLLLKEWGETQYF. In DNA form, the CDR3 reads TGTGCCAGCAGCTTATTGCTTAAAGAATGGGGAGAGACCCAGTACTTC.

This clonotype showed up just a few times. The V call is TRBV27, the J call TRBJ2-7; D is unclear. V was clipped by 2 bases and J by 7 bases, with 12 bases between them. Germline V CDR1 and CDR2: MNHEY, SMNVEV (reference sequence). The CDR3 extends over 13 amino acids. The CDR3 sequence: CASSLTEDKEQYF. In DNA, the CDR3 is TGTGCCAGCAGTTTAACTGAGGATAAGGAGCAGTACTTC.

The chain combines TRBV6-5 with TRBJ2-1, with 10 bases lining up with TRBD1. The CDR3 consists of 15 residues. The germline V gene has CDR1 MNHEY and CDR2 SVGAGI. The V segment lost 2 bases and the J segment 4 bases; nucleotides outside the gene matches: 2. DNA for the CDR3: TGTGCCAGCAGTTACGACAGGGGGCATTACAATGAGCAGTTCTTC. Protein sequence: CASSYDRGHYNEQFF.

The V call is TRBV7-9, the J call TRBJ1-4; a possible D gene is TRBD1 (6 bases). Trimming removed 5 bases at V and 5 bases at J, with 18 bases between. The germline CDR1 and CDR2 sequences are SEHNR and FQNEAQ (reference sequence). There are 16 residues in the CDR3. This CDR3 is CASSPPGGLANEKLFF. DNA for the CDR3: TGTGCCAGCAGCCCCCCCGGGGGGCTAGCCAATGAAAAACTGTTTTTT.

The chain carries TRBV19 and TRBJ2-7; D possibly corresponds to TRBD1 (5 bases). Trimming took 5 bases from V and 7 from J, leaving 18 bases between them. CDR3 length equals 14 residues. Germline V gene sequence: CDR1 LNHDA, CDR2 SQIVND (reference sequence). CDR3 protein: CASSPSPGIGEQYF. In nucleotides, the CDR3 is TGTGCCAGTAGTCCTTCCCCAGGGATTGGGGAGCAGTACTTC.

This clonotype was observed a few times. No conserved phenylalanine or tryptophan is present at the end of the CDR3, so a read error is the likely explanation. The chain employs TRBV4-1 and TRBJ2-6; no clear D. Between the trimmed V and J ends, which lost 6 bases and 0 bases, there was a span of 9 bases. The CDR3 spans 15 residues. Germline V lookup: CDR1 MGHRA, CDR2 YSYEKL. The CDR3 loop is CASRTEFSGANVLTC. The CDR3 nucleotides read TGCGCCAGCAGAACCGAATTCTCTGGGGCCAACGTCCTGACTTGC.

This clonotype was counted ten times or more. CDR3: CASSLGLAIADTQYF. CDR3 coding DNA: TGTGCCAGCAGCTTGGGACTAGCTATCGCAGATACGCAGTATTTT. The rearrangement joins TRBV5-4 to TRBJ2-3; 7 positions match TRBD2. The CDR3 totals 15 residues. Germline CDR1 SGHNT, CDR2 YYREEE (reference sequence). V shed 0 bases, J shed 4 bases, and the junction held 5 bases outside the gene matches.

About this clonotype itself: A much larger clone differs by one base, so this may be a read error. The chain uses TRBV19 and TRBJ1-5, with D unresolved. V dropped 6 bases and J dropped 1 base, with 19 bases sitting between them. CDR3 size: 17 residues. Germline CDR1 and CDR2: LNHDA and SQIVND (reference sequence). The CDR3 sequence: CASSNLLSSGSNQPQHF. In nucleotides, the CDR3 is TGTGCCAGTAGCAACCTCTTATCCTCTGGGAGCAATCAGCCCCAGCATTTT.

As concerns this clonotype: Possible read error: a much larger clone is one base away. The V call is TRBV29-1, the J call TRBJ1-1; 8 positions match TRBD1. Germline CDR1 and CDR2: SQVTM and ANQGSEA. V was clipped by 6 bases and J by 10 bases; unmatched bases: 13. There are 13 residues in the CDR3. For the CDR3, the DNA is TGCAGCGTGGATTATACAGGGGGAGGTGGAGCTTTCTTT. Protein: CSVDYTGGGGAFF.

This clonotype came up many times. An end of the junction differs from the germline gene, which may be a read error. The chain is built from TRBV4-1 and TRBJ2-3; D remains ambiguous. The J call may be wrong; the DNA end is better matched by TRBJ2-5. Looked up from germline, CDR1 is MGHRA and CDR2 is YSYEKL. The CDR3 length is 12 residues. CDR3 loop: CASSQTTGTQYF. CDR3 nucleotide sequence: TGTGCCAGCAGTCAAACAACGGGGACCCAGTACTTC.